Sequencing of this T cell receptor beta chain was carried out in a study of T cell responses to AZD1222 COVID-19 vaccine. A note on this clone: Its antigen is still unknown.

CDR3 length: 17 residues. Germline-derived CDR1 and CDR2 are MNHEY and SVGEGT. Trimming took 6 bases from V and 4 from J; bases not matched to a gene: 12. Notes on the study in general: Repertoire sampling occurred only after the peak T cell response.

TCRdb's copy holds only in-frame clones and misses some; the assay was immunoSEQ multiplex PCR. The sample has around 140,000 clones; under 95% are singletons. V and J are TRBV6-2 or TRBV6-3 and TRBJ2-1, with 10 bases fitting TRBD2. This sequence originates from an adult who received the MenACWY meningococcal vaccine as a control. Sample: peripheral blood, taken 28 days after the second dose of the MenACWY control vaccine. The CDR3 loop reads CASSPPGASGGYNEQFF. The CDR3 DNA reads as TGTGCCAGCAGCCCTCCGGGGGCTAGCGGGGGTTACAATGAGCAGTTCTTC.